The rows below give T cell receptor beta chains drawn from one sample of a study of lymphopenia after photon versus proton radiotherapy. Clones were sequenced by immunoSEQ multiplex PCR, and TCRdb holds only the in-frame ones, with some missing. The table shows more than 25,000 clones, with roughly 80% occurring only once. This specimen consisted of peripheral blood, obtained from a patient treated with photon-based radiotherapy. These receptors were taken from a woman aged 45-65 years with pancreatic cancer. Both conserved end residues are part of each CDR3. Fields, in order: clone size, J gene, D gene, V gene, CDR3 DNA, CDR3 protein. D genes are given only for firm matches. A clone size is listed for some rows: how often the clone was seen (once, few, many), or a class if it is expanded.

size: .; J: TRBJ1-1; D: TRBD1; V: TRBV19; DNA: TGTGCCAGTAGTATCCGGGACAGCGGACGGGGGGCTTTCTTT; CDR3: CASSIRDSGRGAFF
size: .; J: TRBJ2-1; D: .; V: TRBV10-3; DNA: TGTGCCATCAGTGAGCTCGGTGGCAGCAATGAGCAGTTCTTC; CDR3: CAISELGGSNEQFF
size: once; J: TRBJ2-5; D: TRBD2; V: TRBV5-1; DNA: TGCGCCAGCAGCCAAAAGGGACTAGCGGGAGTCGGAGAGACCCAGTACTTC; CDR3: CASSQKGLAGVGETQYF
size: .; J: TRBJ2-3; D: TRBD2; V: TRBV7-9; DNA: TGTGCCAGCAGCTCGACTAGCGTGAGCACAGATACGCAGTATTTT; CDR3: CASSSTSVSTDTQYF
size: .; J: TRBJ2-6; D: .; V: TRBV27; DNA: TGTGCCAGCAGTTTCCAGGGAAACGGGGCCAACGTCCTGACTTTC; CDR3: CASSFQGNGANVLTF
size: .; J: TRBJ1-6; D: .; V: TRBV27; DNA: TGTGCCAGCAGTTTACTAAGGGGGGATAATTCACCCCTCCACTTT; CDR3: CASSLLRGDNSPLHF
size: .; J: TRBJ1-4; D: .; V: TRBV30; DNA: TGTGCCTGGAGACCCGACAGCGTGAATGAAAAACTGTTTTTT; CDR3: CAWRPDSVNEKLFF
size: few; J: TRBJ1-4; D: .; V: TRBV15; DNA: TGTGCCACCAGCAGGGGGATGGGAACGACAGATAATGAAAAACTGTTTTTT; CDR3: CATSRGMGTTDNEKLFF
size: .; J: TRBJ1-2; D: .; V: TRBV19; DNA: TGTGCCAGTAGTCAAGTCGCGAGGAAGGAAGAAGGCTACACCTTC; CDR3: CASSQVARKEEGYTF
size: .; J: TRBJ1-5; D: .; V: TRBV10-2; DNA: TGCGCCAGCAGTCCCGGGGAGCAGCGTCCTAATCAGCCCCAGCATTTT; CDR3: CASSPGEQRPNQPQHF
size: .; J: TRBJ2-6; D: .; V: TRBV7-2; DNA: TGTGCCAGCAGCTTAACGGCTAGCCCTGGCTCTGGGGCCAACGTCCTGACTTTC; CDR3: CASSLTASPGSGANVLTF
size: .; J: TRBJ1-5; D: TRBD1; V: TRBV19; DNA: TGTGCCAGTAAGTTGTCCGGACAGGGGACTTATAGCAATCAGCCCCAGCATTTT; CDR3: CASKLSGQGTYSNQPQHF
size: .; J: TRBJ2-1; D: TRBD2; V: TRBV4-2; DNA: TGTGCCAGCAGCCAAGATATTAGCGGGCCGAGCTCCTACAATGAGCAGTTCTTC; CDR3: CASSQDISGPSSYNEQFF
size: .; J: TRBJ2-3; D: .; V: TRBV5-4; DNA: TGTGCCAGCAGCCCCACCGGCCGGCTAGCTGGAAGCACAGATACGCAGTATTTT; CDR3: CASSPTGRLAGSTDTQYF
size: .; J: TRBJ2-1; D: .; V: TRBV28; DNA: TGTGCCAGCAGTTGGGACCGTACTAACAATGAGCAGTTCTTC; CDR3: CASSWDRTNNEQFF
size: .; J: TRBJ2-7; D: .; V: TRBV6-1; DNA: TGTGCCGGTAGAGAGGGGTTTAACTACGAGCAGTACTTC; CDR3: CAGREGFNYEQYF
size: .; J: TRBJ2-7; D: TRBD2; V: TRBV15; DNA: TGTGCCACCAGCAGGACTAGCGGTACCTACGAGCAGTACTTC; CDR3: CATSRTSGTYEQYF
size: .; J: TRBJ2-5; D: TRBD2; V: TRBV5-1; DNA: TGCGCCAGCAGCCCCAGACTAGCGGGAGGACAAGAGACCCAGTACTTC; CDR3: CASSPRLAGGQETQYF
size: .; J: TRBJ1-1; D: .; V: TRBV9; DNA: TGTGCCAGCAGCACCCCCCCGGACTCTGAAGCTTTCTTT; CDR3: CASSTPPDSEAFF
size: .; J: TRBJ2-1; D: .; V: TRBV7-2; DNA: TGTGCCAGCAGCTTAGGAGGCGGGTCGAGGGTCAATGAGCAGTTCTTC; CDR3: CASSLGGGSRVNEQFF
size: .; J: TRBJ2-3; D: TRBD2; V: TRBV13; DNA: TGTGCCAGCAGCTTAGAGGGTACGGGAGGGCGCACAGATACGCAGTATTTT; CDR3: CASSLEGTGGRTDTQYF
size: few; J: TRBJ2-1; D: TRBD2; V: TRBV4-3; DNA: TGCGCCAGCAGCCAAGATCTGGGCCTAGCGGAGGGGTATGAGCAGTTCTTC; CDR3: CASSQDLGLAEGYEQFF
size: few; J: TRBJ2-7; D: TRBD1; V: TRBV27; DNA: TGTGCCAGCAGTGGGGGACAGGGCCGGTCCTACGAGCAGTACTTC; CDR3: CASSGGQGRSYEQYF
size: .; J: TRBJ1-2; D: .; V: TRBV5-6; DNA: TGTGCCAGCACAGTATCGGCTAACTATGGCTACACCTTC; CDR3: CASTVSANYGYTF
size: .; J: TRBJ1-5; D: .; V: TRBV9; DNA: TGTGCCAGCAGCGCTTCAGGGTACAATCAGCCCCAGCATTTT; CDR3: CASSASGYNQPQHF
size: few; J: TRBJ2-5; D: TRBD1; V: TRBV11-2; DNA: TGTGCCAGCAGCTTAGATGGGGACAGTCAAGAGACCCAGTACTTC; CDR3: CASSLDGDSQETQYF
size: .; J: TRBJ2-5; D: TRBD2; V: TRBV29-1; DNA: TGCAGCGTTGAAGATCGGGGACTAGCGGAGAGAGAGACCCAGTACTTC; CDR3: CSVEDRGLAERETQYF
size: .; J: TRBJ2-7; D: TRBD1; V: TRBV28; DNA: TGTGCCAGCAGGTTGGGCGCGGGACAGGGGGCTTGGGAGTACTTC; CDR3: CASRLGAGQGAWEYF
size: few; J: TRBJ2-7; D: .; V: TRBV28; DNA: TGTGCCAGCGAACAACAGGAGGAGCAGTACTTC; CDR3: CASEQQEEQYF
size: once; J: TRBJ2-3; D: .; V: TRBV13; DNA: TGTGCCAGCAGCTTTTCCCCAGATACGCAGTATTTT; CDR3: CASSFSPDTQYF
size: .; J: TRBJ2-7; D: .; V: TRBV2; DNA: TGTGCCAGCGTATGGGGGGCCGGGTACGAGCAGTACTTC; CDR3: CASVWGAGYEQYF
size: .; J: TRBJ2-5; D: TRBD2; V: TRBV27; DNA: TGTGCCAGCAGTTTATCCGCCCGGGCTAGCGGGAGGCCACCCCAAGAGACCCAGTACTTC; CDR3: CASSLSARASGRPPQETQYF
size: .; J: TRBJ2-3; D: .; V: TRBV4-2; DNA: TGTGCCAGCAGCCAAGGTTCGGATACGCAGTATTTT; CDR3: CASSQGSDTQYF
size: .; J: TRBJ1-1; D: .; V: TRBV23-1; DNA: TGCGCCAGCAGTCAAATCGCGGACGGACCCCAATACACTGAAGCTTTCTTT; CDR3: CASSQIADGPQYTEAFF
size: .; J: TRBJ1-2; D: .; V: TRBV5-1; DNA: TGCGCCAGCAGCTACGAGGACGGCCTGGGTGGCTACACCTTC; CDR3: CASSYEDGLGGYTF
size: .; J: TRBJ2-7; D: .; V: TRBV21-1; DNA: TGTGCCAGCAGCCCGTGGACAGGGCACACCTACGAGCAGTACTTC; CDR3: CASSPWTGHTYEQYF
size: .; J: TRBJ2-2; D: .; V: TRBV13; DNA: TGTGCCAGCAGCCTAGGGGGGAACGGGGAGCTGTTTTTT; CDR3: CASSLGGNGELFF
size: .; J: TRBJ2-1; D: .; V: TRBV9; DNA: TGTGCCAGCAGCGTAGGAGTAGGGCTCGTAAAGAATGAGCAGTTCTTC; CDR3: CASSVGVGLVKNEQFF
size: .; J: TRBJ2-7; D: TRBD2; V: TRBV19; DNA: TGTGCCAGTAGTATTGGTGGCGGGAGTGCCCACGAGCAGTACTTC; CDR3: CASSIGGGSAHEQYF
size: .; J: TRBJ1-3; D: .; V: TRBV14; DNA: TGTGCCAGCAGCCAAGTAGGCTTGGGAGGAAACACCATATATTTT; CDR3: CASSQVGLGGNTIYF
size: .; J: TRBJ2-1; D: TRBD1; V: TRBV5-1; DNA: TGCGCCAGCAGATCCGGACCCCAGGGGGCTGTCAATGAGCAGTTCTTC; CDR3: CASRSGPQGAVNEQFF
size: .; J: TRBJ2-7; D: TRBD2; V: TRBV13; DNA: TGTGCCAGCAGCGCCGGACTAGCGGTAGGGGCCGAGCAGTACTTC; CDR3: CASSAGLAVGAEQYF
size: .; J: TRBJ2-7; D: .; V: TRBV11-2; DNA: TGTGCCAGCAGCCCTAGCGACGGGGACGAGCAGTACTTC; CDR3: CASSPSDGDEQYF
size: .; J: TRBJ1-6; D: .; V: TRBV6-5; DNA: TGTGCCAGCACGAGTGGTAATTCACCCCTCCACTTT; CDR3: CASTSGNSPLHF
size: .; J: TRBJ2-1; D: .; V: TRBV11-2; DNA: TGTGCCAGCAGCTTCACTAGCCATGAGCAGTTCTTC; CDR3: CASSFTSHEQFF
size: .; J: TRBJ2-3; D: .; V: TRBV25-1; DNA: TGTGCCAGCGGGGGGAGCACAGATACGCAGTATTTT; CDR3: CASGGSTDTQYF
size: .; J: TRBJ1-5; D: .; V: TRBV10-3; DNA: TGTGCCATCAGTGAGACAGGCAATCAGCCCCAGCATTTT; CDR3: CAISETGNQPQHF
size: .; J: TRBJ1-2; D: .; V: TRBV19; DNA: TGTGCCAGTAGTCTAAGGACGGATACTAACTATGGCTACACCTTC; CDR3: CASSLRTDTNYGYTF
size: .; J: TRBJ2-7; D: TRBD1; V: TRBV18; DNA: TGTGCCAGCTCACCACTCCCCGCGACAGGGGGCGGGTACGAGCAGTACTTC; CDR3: CASSPLPATGGGYEQYF
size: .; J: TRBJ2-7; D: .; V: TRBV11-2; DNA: TGTGCCAGCAGTCCCGACGGTTACGAGCAGTACTTC; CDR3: CASSPDGYEQYF
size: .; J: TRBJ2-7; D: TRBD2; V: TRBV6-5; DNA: TGTGCCAGCAGCTACAGCGGGAGGGCCTCGTACGAGCAGTACTTC; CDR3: CASSYSGRASYEQYF
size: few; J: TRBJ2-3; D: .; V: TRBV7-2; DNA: TGTGCCAGCAGCGCGACAGGGTCTAGCGGCACAGATACGCAGTATTTT; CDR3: CASSATGSSGTDTQYF
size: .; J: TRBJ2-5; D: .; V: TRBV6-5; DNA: TGTGCCAGCAGTTTTGCAGCGGGGACCCAGTACTTC; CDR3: CASSFAAGTQYF
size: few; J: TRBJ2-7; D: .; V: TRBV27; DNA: TGTGCCAGCAGTTTGGGACCAGCGGTAGAGCAGTACTTC; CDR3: CASSLGPAVEQYF